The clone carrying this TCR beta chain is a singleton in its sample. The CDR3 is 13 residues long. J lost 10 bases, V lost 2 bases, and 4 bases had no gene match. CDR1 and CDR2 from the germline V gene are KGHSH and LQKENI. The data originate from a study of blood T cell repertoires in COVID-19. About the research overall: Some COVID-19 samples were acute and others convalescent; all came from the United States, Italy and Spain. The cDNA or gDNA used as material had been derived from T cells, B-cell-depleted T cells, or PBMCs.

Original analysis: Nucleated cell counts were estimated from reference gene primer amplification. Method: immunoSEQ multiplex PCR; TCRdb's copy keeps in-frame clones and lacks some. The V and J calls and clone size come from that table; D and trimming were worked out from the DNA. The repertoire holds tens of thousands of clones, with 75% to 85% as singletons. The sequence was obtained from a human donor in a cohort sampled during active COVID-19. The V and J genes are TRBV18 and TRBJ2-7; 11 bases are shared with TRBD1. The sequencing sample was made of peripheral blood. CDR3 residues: CASSPRDRGDQYF. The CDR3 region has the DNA TGTGCCAGCTCACCAAGGGACAGGGGGGATCAGTACTTC.